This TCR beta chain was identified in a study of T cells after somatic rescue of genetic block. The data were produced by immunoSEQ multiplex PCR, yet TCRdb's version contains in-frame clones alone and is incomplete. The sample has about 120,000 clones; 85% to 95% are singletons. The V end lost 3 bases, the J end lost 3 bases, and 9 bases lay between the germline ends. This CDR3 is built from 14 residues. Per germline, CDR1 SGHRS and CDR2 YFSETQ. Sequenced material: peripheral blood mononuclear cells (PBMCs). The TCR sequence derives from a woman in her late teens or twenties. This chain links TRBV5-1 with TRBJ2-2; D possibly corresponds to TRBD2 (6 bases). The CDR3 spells CASSYRDYTGELFF. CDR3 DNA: TGCGCCAGCAGCTACCGGGACTACACCGGGGAGCTGTTTTTT.